This T cell receptor (beta chain) was observed in a study of vaccination and CD4 T cells after COVID-19. The study's findings and limits: From around 19 to 38, the median of SARS-CoV-2-reactive clonotypes rose without reaching significance.

A word on this clonotype: Its specificity is not known.

The CDR3 runs 16 residues. The ends were cut back, 2 bases at V and 0 bases at J, with 13 bases in the middle. Germline loops: CDR1 MDHEN, CDR2 SYDVKM. Sample treatment: approximately 10-day PBMC culture with coronavirus spike peptide pools or control peptides (ViraFEST assay). ViraFEST sequenced TCRs after peptide-pool expansion of antigen-specific T cells. Scientists ran DNA taken from cultured CD4+ T cells through the Oncomine TCR Beta short-read assay for sequencing. The genomic DNA was obtained from cultured CD4+ T cells by extraction with the QIAamp micro DNA kit. TCRdb reprocessed the PCR reads via MiXCR and lists one record per CDR3 protein. The profile shows around 21,000 distinct CDR3 sequences, around half of them singletons.

Sequenced input: CD4+ T cells from blood, cultured in vitro. The chain links TRBV28 to TRBJ1-1; D is uncertain. This receptor was obtained from a human donor who had recovered from COVID-19. The CDR3 region has the DNA TGTGCCAGCAGTTTACCTGAGGACGGGATGAACACTGAAGCTTTCTTT. Translating it yields CASSLPEDGMNTEAFF.